Following are 19 T cell receptor beta chains from one sample sequenced in a study of cytomegalovirus exposure and HLA in healthy donors. Use of 60 Vbeta and 13 Jbeta primers characterized the PCR. Assay: immunoSEQ multiplex PCR; the TCRdb copy retains only in-frame clones and omits some. The sample records 150,000 or so clones, around 83% being singletons. The source material was PBMCs. The receptors derive from a male donor in good health and CMV-seropositive.

The V call is TRBV7-9, the J call TRBJ2-6, with 7 nucleotides matching TRBD2. The CDR3 is 18 amino acids. J lost 6 bases, V lost 4 bases, and 15 bases had no gene match. Germline V CDR1 and CDR2: SEHNR, FQNEAQ (reference sequence). The CDR3 region is CASSSRGEGLGPANVLTF. The CDR3 region has the DNA TGTGCCAGCAGCTCACGCGGGGAGGGCCTGGGGCCGGCCAACGTCCTGACTTTC. Full variable domain (missing parts from reference TRBV7-9 and TRBJ2-6): DTGVSQNPRHKITKRGQNVTFRCDPISEHNRLYWYRQTLGQGPEFLTYFQNEAQLEKSRLLSDRFSAERPKGSFSTLEIQRTEQGDSAMYLCASSSRGEGLGPANVLTFGAGSRLTVL.

The gene calls are TRBV7-9 and TRBJ1-3; no definite D call. The CDR3 covers 14 residues. The germline V gene encodes CDR1 SEHNR and CDR2 FQNEAQ (reference sequence). Trimming shortened V by 2 bases and J by 0 bases, and 5 bases separated the two germline ends. CDR3 DNA sequence: TGTGCCAGCAGCTTAACGGGCTCTGGAAACACCATATATTTT. Translated: CASSLTGSGNTIYF.

The chain combines TRBV7-8 with TRBJ1-1; 7 positions agree with TRBD1. The J segment lost 1 base and the V segment lost 5 bases, leaving 7 bases of the junction unmatched. Germline CDR1 reads SGHVS; CDR2 reads FQNEAQ. The CDR3 runs 15 residues. CDR3 DNA: TGTGCCAGCAGCAAACGACAGGGACCGAACACTGAAGCTTTCTTT. Residues: CASSKRQGPNTEAFF.

This chain uses TRBV5-6 with TRBJ2-7; tentatively, D is TRBD2 (6 bases). The CDR3 spans 14 residues. Germline loops: CDR1 SGHDT, CDR2 YYEEEE. V lost 0 bases and J 3 bases, leaving 10 bases between the germline ends. This CDR3 reads CASSLEDGSYEQYF. CDR3 coding DNA: TGTGCCAGCAGCTTGGAGGACGGGAGCTACGAGCAGTACTTC.

This clone occurred once. V is TRBV29-1 and J is TRBJ2-2; 7 bases line up with TRBD2. V lost 5 bases, J lost 3 bases, and 9 bases stayed unmatched. Germline lookup yields CDR1 SQVTM and CDR2 ANQGSEA. This CDR3 region has 15 residues. The CDR3 nucleotides read TGCAGCGTTCGAAGTGGGAGGGCCGACACCGGGGAGCTGTTTTTT. Translated, it gives CSVRSGRADTGELFF.

This chain uses TRBV9 with TRBJ1-1; D is ambiguous. The CDR3 spans 13 residues. V lost 0 bases to trimming and J lost 3 bases, with 6 bases between them. CDR1 SGDLS and CDR2 YYNGEE come from the germline V gene. This CDR3 reads CASSVVSDTEAFF. The CDR3 nucleotides are TGTGCCAGCAGCGTAGTATCGGACACTGAAGCTTTCTTT.

Note on this clone: The junction and the germline gene differ at one end; a read error may be behind it. This sample also contains other DNA sequences that code for the same CDR3. The V and J genes are TRBV7-2 and TRBJ2-6, with D perhaps TRBD1 (5 bases). CDR3 size: 16 residues. The V gene's germline CDR1 is SGHTA and CDR2 FQGNSA. This chain's CDR3 is CASTLGGLSGANVLTF. The CDR3 DNA sequence: TGTGCCAGCACCTTAGGCGGCCTCTCTGGGGCCAATGTCCTGACTTTC.

The chain recombines TRBV7-8 with TRBJ1-1; TRBD1 might be the D (5 bases). The germline CDR1 and CDR2 sequences are SGHVS and FQNEAQ. V lost 5 bases and J 7 bases, leaving 20 bases between the germline ends. The CDR3 contains 15 residues. As DNA, the CDR3 is TGTGCCAGCAGCGGGTCAGGGTCAGGGCCCCTTGAAGCTTTCTTT. Protein: CASSGSGSGPLEAFF.

The gene calls are TRBV30 and TRBJ1-5; 7 bases are a match to TRBD1. Germline CDR1 reads GTSNPN; CDR2 reads SVGIG (reference sequence). V lost 6 bases, J lost 7 bases, and 9 bases stayed unmatched. This CDR3 comprises 13 residues. The CDR3 spells CACRQGYEQPQHF. The CDR3, as DNA: TGTGCCTGCCGACAGGGCTACGAACAGCCCCAGCATTTT.

This chain links TRBV28 with TRBJ2-7; 9 positions match TRBD2. The CDR3 has 15 amino acids. CDR1 MDHEN and CDR2 SYDVKM come from the germline V gene. Trimming removed 3 bases from V and 6 bases from J; junction bases left unmatched: 9. CDR3 region: CASSLRAGGLFEQYF. In DNA, the CDR3 is TGTGCCAGCAGTTTGAGAGCGGGGGGCCTATTCGAGCAGTACTTC.

The rearrangement links TRBV18 to TRBJ2-3, with 11 bases matching TRBD2. CDR1 and CDR2 from the germline V gene are KGHSH and LQKENI. Trimming at V came to 4 bases and at J to 5 bases, leaving 8 bases not matched to a gene. The CDR3 consists of 16 residues. CDR3: CASSRPRLAGGDTQYF. CDR3 bases: TGTGCCAGCTCACGACCCAGGCTAGCGGGAGGAGATACGCAGTATTTT.

The chain has TRBV7-6 and TRBJ2-5; D not certain. V was shortened by 2 bases and J by 3 bases, with 4 bases between the two germline ends. Looked up from germline, CDR1 is SGHVS and CDR2 is FNYEAQ. The CDR3 totals 12 residues. This CDR3 is CASSLYKETQYF. The CDR3 DNA sequence: TGTGCCAGCAGCTTATACAAAGAGACCCAGTACTTC.

The chain carries TRBV2 and TRBJ2-1, with 7 bases matching TRBD1. The CDR3 consists of 14 residues. Germline CDR1 SNHLY, CDR2 FYNNEI. With 8 bases clipped from V and 7 bases from J, the junction kept 11 bases outside the gene matches. The CDR3 sequence: CASGLAGGLNEQFF. The CDR3 DNA follows: TGTGCCAGCGGTCTGGCAGGGGGTCTTAATGAGCAGTTCTTC. Complete variable domain (other parts from reference TRBV2 and TRBJ2-1): EPEVTQTPSHQVTQMGQEVILRCVPISNHLYFYWYRQILGQKVEFLVSFYNNEISEKSEIFDDQFSVERPDGSNFTLKIRSTKLEDSAMYFCASGLAGGLNEQFFGPGTRLTVL.

V is TRBV28 and J is TRBJ2-6; a possible D gene is TRBD2 (7 bases). The length of the CDR3 is 20 residues. Trimming took off 5 bases at V and 2 bases at J, with 25 bases between the two ends. Germline lookup yields CDR1 MDHEN and CDR2 SYDVKM. The CDR3 protein is CASSIKRGEGNSPGANVLTF. Written as DNA, the CDR3 is TGTGCCAGCAGTATAAAGAGGGGGGAGGGTAATTCACCTGGGGCCAACGTCCTGACTTTC. Full variable domain (remainder filled in from reference TRBV28 and TRBJ2-6): DVKVTQSSRYLVKRTGEKVFLECVQDMDHENMFWYRQDPGLGLRLIYFSYDVKMKEKGDIPEGYSVSREKKERFSLILESASTNQTSMYLCASSIKRGEGNSPGANVLTFGAGSRLTVL.

The V and J genes are TRBV5-1 and TRBJ2-2, with D possibly matching TRBD1 (6 bases). CDR1 is SGHRS and CDR2 is YFSETQ in the germline V gene. Trimming took 4 bases from V and 2 from J, leaving 12 bases between them. This CDR3 spans 15 amino acids. This CDR3 reads CASSPDRTNTGELFF. For the CDR3, the DNA is TGCGCCAGCAGCCCCGACAGGACCAACACCGGGGAGCTGTTTTTT.

The CDR3 here is CASTDRVQNTQYF. The CDR3 DNA is TGTGCCAGCACTGACAGGGTCCAGAATACGCAGTATTTT. The chain carries TRBV2 and TRBJ2-3, with 7 nucleotides matching TRBD1. Unmatched junction bases numbered 8, after V lost 7 bases and J lost 7 bases. Germline V CDR1 and CDR2: SNHLY, FYNNEI. This CDR3 contains 13 residues.

In this sample, this clone turned up a few times. The chain is built from TRBV6-1 and TRBJ1-5; 9 positions match TRBD1. Per germline, CDR1 MNHNS and CDR2 SASEGT. After removal of 8 bases from V and 7 bases from J, the junction contained 6 bases not matched to a gene. There are 13 residues in the CDR3. CDR3 sequence reads: CASRDREDQPQHF. CDR3 sequence (DNA): TGTGCCAGCCGGGACAGGGAAGACCAGCCCCAGCATTTT.

The chain links TRBV6-1 to TRBJ1-2, with D hard to call. Trimming cost V 10 bases and J 1 base, with 16 bases left between them. This CDR3 is 14 amino acids long. Germline CDR1 reads MNHNS; CDR2 reads SASEGT. CDR3 nucleotide sequence: TGTGCCAACGGAGGTGGCAGACTTAACTATGGCTACACCTTC. Its protein product is CANGGGRLNYGYTF.

This chain uses TRBV9 with TRBJ2-4; TRBD1 matches 10 bases. CDR3 length equals 16 residues. After removal of 4 bases from V and 2 bases from J, the junction contained 6 bases not matched to a gene. The V gene's germline CDR1 is SGDLS and CDR2 YYNGEE. The CDR3 DNA is TGTGCCAGCAGCCCCCGGGACAGGGGCCCCAAAAACATTCAGTACTTC. This sequence encodes CASSPRDRGPKNIQYF. Complete variable domain (other parts from reference TRBV9 and TRBJ2-4): DSGVTQTPKHLITATGQRVTLRCSPRSGDLSVYWYQQSLDQGLQFLIQYYNGEERAKGNILERFSAQQFPDLHSELNLSSLELGDSALYFCASSPRDRGPKNIQYFGAGTRLSVL.